Listed below are T cell receptor beta chains from one sample, sequenced in a study of T cells in localized non-small cell lung cancer. TCRdb's copy holds only in-frame clones and misses some; the assay was immunoSEQ multiplex PCR. The table lists tens of thousands of clones, more than 80% of them singletons, with less than 6.5% in the top ten. This specimen was peripheral blood mononuclear cells, taken before any cancer treatment. The origin of the receptors is a male donor older than 55 with stage II lung adenocarcinoma. CDR3s include the opening cysteine and the closing phenylalanine or tryptophan. The D gene is left open where the match is weak. Expanded clones get a size class; other rows say once, few or many, or leave the size out.

clone_size j_call d_call v_call cdr3_aa cdr3_nt
. TRBJ2-4 . TRBV10-3 CAISEGSKNIQYF TGTGCCATCAGTGAGGGAAGCAAAAACATTCAGTACTTC
. TRBJ1-1 . TRBV4-1 CASSQALTTVWDTEAFF TGCGCCAGCAGCCAAGCTCTGACAACCGTGTGGGACACTGAAGCTTTCTTT
. TRBJ1-2 TRBD1 TRBV18 CASSPGTGFDYGYTF TGTGCCAGCTCACCCGGGACAGGGTTCGACTATGGCTACACCTTC
. TRBJ2-5 TRBD2 TRBV5-1 CASRPGTSGKETQYF TGCGCCAGCAGACCGGGGACTAGCGGGAAAGAGACCCAGTACTTC
. TRBJ2-2 . TRBV2 CASKGRTSATGELFF TGTGCCAGCAAGGGCCGGACGTCGGCCACCGGGGAGCTGTTTTTT
. TRBJ2-1 TRBD1 TRBV29-1 CSVGQGAIYNEQFF TGCAGCGTGGGACAGGGGGCGATCTACAATGAGCAGTTCTTC
. TRBJ2-5 . TRBV2 CASGQRGRETQYF TGTGCCTCCGGACAGAGGGGTAGGGAGACCCAGTACTTC
few TRBJ2-2 . TRBV4-1 CASSQGYSDGTGELFF TGCGCCAGCAGCCAAGGGTATTCGGACGGAACCGGGGAGCTGTTTTTT
once TRBJ2-7 TRBD2 TRBV9 CASSVDPVGGSSYEQYF TGTGCCAGCAGCGTAGATCCCGTGGGCGGGAGCTCCTACGAGCAGTACTTC
. TRBJ1-2 . TRBV9 CASSPDYFRGYTF TGTGCCAGCAGCCCAGACTACTTTCGTGGCTACACCTTC
. TRBJ1-1 TRBD1 TRBV4-3 CASSQGPIGQRQGGTEAFF TGCGCCAGCAGCCAAGGCCCCATAGGTCAACGACAGGGTGGCACTGAAGCTTTCTTT
. TRBJ1-1 TRBD1 TRBV5-8 CASSFWTGVRNTEAFF TGTGCCAGCAGCTTCTGGACAGGGGTCCGGAACACTGAAGCTTTCTTT
. TRBJ2-6 . TRBV30 CAWSRGGANVLTF TGTGCCTGGAGTCGGGGCGGGGCCAACGTCCTGACTTTC
. TRBJ1-1 . TRBV30 CAWERNDMNTEAFF TGTGCCTGGGAGCGGAACGATATGAACACTGAAGCTTTCTTT
. TRBJ2-7 . TRBV7-6 CASSLGGPASYEQYF TGTGCCAGCAGCTTAGGTGGGCCGGCCTCCTACGAGCAGTACTTC
. TRBJ2-2 TRBD2 TRBV2 CASRASGGGGELFF TGTGCCAGCAGGGCTTCGGGAGGGGGCGGGGAGCTGTTTTTT
. TRBJ2-5 TRBD1 TRBV5-6 CASSPGQLQETQYF TGTGCCAGCAGCCCGGGACAGTTACAAGAGACCCAGTACTTC
few TRBJ1-3 TRBD1 TRBV5-5 CASILGQGATGNTIYF TGTGCCAGCATCCTCGGACAGGGGGCTACTGGAAACACCATATATTTT
. TRBJ2-2 . TRBV11-3 CASSWAAGVMAARTGGELFF TGTGCCAGCAGCTGGGCCGCTGGAGTTATGGCTGCGAGAACAGGCGGGGAGCTGTTTTTT
. TRBJ2-3 . TRBV6-5 CASSAPSTDTQYF TGTGCCAGCAGTGCCCCTTCCACAGATACGCAGTATTTT
. TRBJ2-1 TRBD2 TRBV19 CASKLAGEYNEQFF TGTGCCAGTAAGCTAGCGGGAGAGTACAATGAGCAGTTCTTC
. TRBJ2-5 . TRBV29-1 CSVESSLETQYF TGCAGCGTTGAGTCCTCTTTGGAGACCCAGTACTTC
once TRBJ1-1 . TRBV11-1 CASQRGAEAFF TGTGCCAGCCAACGAGGAGCTGAAGCTTTCTTT
. TRBJ2-2 . TRBV6-7 CASSPGSNTGELFF TGTGCCAGCAGTCCAGGATCGAACACCGGGGAGCTGTTTTTT
once TRBJ1-1 . TRBV2 CASSSYRNTEAFF TGTGCCAGCAGTTCCTACAGGAACACTGAAGCTTTCTTT
. TRBJ2-7 . TRBV7-2 CASSLVGGALGEQYF TGTGCCAGCAGCTTAGTGGGTGGAGCGCTAGGGGAGCAGTACTTC
once TRBJ2-1 TRBD2 TRBV5-4 CASSLGAGGYNEQFF TGTGCCAGCAGCTTAGGAGCGGGAGGCTACAATGAGCAGTTCTTC
. TRBJ2-7 TRBD1 TRBV5-4 CASSWDSGSYEQYF TGTGCCAGCAGCTGGGACAGTGGCTCCTACGAGCAGTACTTC
. TRBJ1-5 TRBD1 TRBV5-4 CASSQGAGNQPQHF TGTGCCAGCAGCCAGGGGGCGGGCAATCAGCCCCAGCATTTT
. TRBJ1-3 . TRBV18 CASSPRDILGNTIYF TGTGCCAGCTCACCCAGGGACATCCTTGGAAACACCATATATTTT
. TRBJ1-1 . TRBV29-1 CSVAWAFDTEAFF TGCAGCGTCGCCTGGGCTTTCGACACTGAAGCTTTCTTT
. TRBJ1-1 . TRBV4-3 CASSLVMNTEAFF TGCGCCAGCAGCCTGGTCATGAACACTGAAGCTTTCTTT
. TRBJ2-3 TRBD2 TRBV29-1 CSVELAGGGTDTQYF TGCAGCGTTGAACTAGCGGGAGGGGGTACAGATACGCAGTATTTT